The clone carrying this T cell receptor (beta chain) turned up a few times. Data came from immunoSEQ multiplex PCR; TCRdb stores just in-frame clones and leaves some out. The sample includes about 73,000 clones, 85% to 95% of them seen just once. This entry is derived from a study of control samples from healthy donors and cancer patients. Trimming shortened V by 3 bases and J by 6 bases, and 15 bases separated the two germline ends. Per the germline V gene, CDR1 is LNHDA and CDR2 is SQIVND (reference sequence). The CDR3 covers 15 residues. The V call is TRBV19, the J call TRBJ1-5, with a weak D call TRBD1 (5 bases). Material for sequencing was blood. This receptor was taken from a woman in her thirties or forties in good health. The CDR3 loop is CASSMRRDQGQPQHF. The CDR3 nucleotides read TGTGCCAGTAGTATGCGCAGGGATCAAGGTCAGCCCCAGCATTTT.